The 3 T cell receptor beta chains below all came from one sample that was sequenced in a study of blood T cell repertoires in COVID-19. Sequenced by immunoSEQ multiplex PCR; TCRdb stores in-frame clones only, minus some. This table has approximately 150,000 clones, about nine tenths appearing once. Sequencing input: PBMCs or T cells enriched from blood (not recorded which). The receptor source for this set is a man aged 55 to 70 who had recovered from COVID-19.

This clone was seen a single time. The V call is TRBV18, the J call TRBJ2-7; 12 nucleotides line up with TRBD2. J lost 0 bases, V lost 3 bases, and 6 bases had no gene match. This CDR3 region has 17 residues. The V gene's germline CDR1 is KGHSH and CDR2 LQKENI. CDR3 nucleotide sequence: TGTGCCAGCTCACCCTCTAGCGGGGGGGTCAGCTCCTACGAGCAGTACTTC. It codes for CASSPSSGGVSSYEQYF.

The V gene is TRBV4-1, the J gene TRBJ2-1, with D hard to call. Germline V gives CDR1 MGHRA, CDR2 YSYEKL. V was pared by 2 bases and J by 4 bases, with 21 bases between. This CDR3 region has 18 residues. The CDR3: CASSQFSPVISEYNEQFF. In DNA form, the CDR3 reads TGCGCCAGCAGCCAATTCTCGCCCGTCATTTCGGAGTACAATGAGCAGTTCTTC.

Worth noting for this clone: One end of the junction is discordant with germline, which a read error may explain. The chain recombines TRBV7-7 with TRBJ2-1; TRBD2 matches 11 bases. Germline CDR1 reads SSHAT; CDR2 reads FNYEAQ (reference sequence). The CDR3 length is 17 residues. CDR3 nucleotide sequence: TGTGCTAGCAGCTTAGAGGTAGCGGGAGGGCCGGGGGATGAGCAGTTCTTC. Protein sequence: CASSLEVAGGPGDEQFF. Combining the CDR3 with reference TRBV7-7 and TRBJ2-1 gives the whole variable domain GAGVSQSPRYKVTKRGQDVTLRCDPISSHATLYWYQQALGQGPEFLTYFNYEAQPDKSGLPSDRFSAERPEGSISTLTIQRTEQRDSAMYRCASSLEVAGGPGDEQFFGPGTRLTVL.